The 9 T cell receptor beta chains below all came from one sample that was sequenced in a study of identical twins. MiXCR, run by TCRdb on the 5' RACE reads, gives a single entry per CDR3 protein. The data show some 190,000 distinct CDR3 sequences, more than 15% seen once. Another study also made use of these data, one on T cells expressing NK-cell markers.

Sequenced material: CD8+ T cells sorted from blood. The origin of the receptors is a woman between 18 and 29 years old in good health.

This clonotype came up a few times. The chain carries TRBV12-3 or TRBV12-4 and TRBJ2-1; TRBD2 is a possible D gene (6 bases). V lost 3 bases and J 9 bases, leaving 18 bases between the germline ends. There are 15 residues in the CDR3. CDR3 region: CASSFRGLSRGEQFF. The CDR3 coding sequence is TGTGCCAGCAGTTTTCGCGGACTATCAAGGGGTGAGCAGTTCTTC.

V gene TRBV6-1 combines with J gene TRBJ1-5, with a tentative D call TRBD1 (6 bases). Deletions cut 6 bases from V and 3 bases from J, with 12 bases between. CDR3 length equals 14 residues. CDR1 and CDR2 from the germline V gene are MNHNS and SASEGT. CDR3 in amino acids: CASRTRTDNQPQHF. The DNA for the CDR3 is TGTGCCAGCAGGACCAGGACAGACAATCAGCCCCAGCATTTT.

This clonotype is medium-sized. V gene TRBV5-1 combines with J gene TRBJ2-2; unclear D gene. This CDR3 is built from 13 residues. With 0 bases removed from V and 5 bases from J, the gap between germline ends came to 5 bases. Germline V lookup: CDR1 SGHRS, CDR2 YFSETQ. CDR3 amino acids: CASSLAQTGELFF. CDR3 nucleotides: TGCGCCAGCAGCTTGGCTCAGACCGGGGAGCTGTTTTTT. Variable domain in full (rest from reference TRBV5-1 and TRBJ2-2): KAGVTQTPRYLIKTRGQQVTLSCSPISGHRSVSWYQQTPGQGLQFLFEYFSETQRNKGNFPGRFSGRQFSNSRSEMNVSTLELGDSALYLCASSLAQTGELFFGEGSRLTVL.

This clonotype has only a few counts. V gene TRBV6-1 combines with J gene TRBJ2-5, with 8 bases identical to TRBD2. With V trimmed by 5 bases and J by 5 bases, 7 bases remained unmatched. The CDR3 has 14 amino acids. CDR1 MNHNS and CDR2 SASEGT come from the germline V gene. In nucleotides, the CDR3 is TGTGCCAGCAGTCCCCGGACTAGCTGGGAGACCCAGTACTTC. Protein product: CASSPRTSWETQYF.

This clonotype was observed a few times. The chain joins TRBV4-3 to TRBJ2-7; 10 nucleotides align to TRBD1. Trimming cost V 0 bases and J 5 bases; bases outside gene matches: 7. CDR1 LGHNA and CDR2 YSLEER come from the germline V gene. This CDR3 region has 16 residues. CDR3 in DNA: TGCGCCAGCAGCCAAGACCCGGGACAGGGGAACAACGAGCAGTACTTC. This translates into CASSQDPGQGNNEQYF.

This clonotype was counted between two and nine times. V is TRBV2 and J is TRBJ2-4; a weak D match, TRBD2 (6 bases). Trimming took off 4 bases at V and 2 bases at J, with 12 bases between the two ends. The CDR3 totals 15 residues. Germline V gene lookup returns CDR1 SNHLY and CDR2 FYNNEI. CDR3 in DNA: TGTGCCAGCAGTGGACCCGGGACTCCCAAAAACATTCAGTACTTC. This translates into CASSGPGTPKNIQYF.

In this sample, this clonotype turned up a few times. The gene calls are TRBV15 and TRBJ2-3, with 7 bases fitting TRBD2. V lost 7 bases, J lost 6 bases, and 10 bases stayed unmatched. The CDR3 runs to 14 residues. The germline CDR1 and CDR2 sequences are LNHNV and YYDKDF (reference sequence). CDR3: CATMRDYPIDTQYF. The CDR3 DNA follows: TGTGCCACCATGCGGGACTACCCCATTGATACGCAGTATTTT.

This clonotype came up a few times. The chain uses TRBV2 and TRBJ1-2, with 7 bases fitting TRBD1. In germline, CDR1 is SNHLY, CDR2 FYNNEI. The CDR3 totals 13 residues. Trimming at V came to 6 bases and at J to 0 bases, leaving 1 base not matched to a gene. CDR3 DNA: TGTGCCAGCAGGGGACAGACTAACTATGGCTACACCTTC. Amino acid sequence: CASRGQTNYGYTF.

As DNA, the CDR3 is TGTGCCAGCAGCTCGATGGGACTAGCGACCGAGCAGTACTTC. Its translation is CASSSMGLATEQYF. The chain links TRBV7-9 to TRBJ2-7, with 10 bases that match TRBD2. The CDR3 is 14 residues long. Trimming cost V 4 bases and J 6 bases; bases outside gene matches: 6. From germline, CDR1 is SEHNR and CDR2 FQNEAQ (reference sequence).